This T cell receptor beta chain was captured in a study of neurological immune-mediated disorders. Regarding the study as a whole: The study found the most TCR clonal expansion in HTLV-1-associated myelopathy and the least in multiple sclerosis, below healthy controls.

TCRdb analysed the 5' RACE reads with MiXCR anew, one entry per CDR3 protein. The sample records 80,000 or so distinct CDR3 sequences, roughly 9% being singletons. The CDR3 is made up of 14 amino acids. Losses at the gene ends were 3 bases for V and 6 bases for J; bases not matched to a gene: 3. Germline assignment: CDR1 KGHSH and CDR2 LQKENI. This clonotype occurred many times. The antigen is not known. Sequenced material: PBMCs. The V and J genes are TRBV18 and TRBJ1-2, with TRBD1 matching over 11 bases. This receptor was obtained from a man between 50 and 59 years old in good health. The CDR3 sequence: CASSPGQGADGYTF. DNA for the CDR3: TGTGCCAGCTCACCTGGACAGGGGGCGGATGGCTACACCTTC.